Sequencing of this TCR beta chain was carried out in a study of T cells after yellow fever vaccination. The CDR3 consists of 16 residues. The V gene's germline CDR1 is MNHEY and CDR2 SMNVEV (reference sequence). V was clipped by 3 bases and J by 5 bases; unmatched bases: 6. TCRdb ran MiXCR on the 5' RACE reads and lists one entry per CDR3 protein. This table holds about 340,000 distinct CDR3 sequences, roughly 4% found once. The receptor's source is a man aged 18 to 29 who received the YFV17D yellow fever vaccine. This chain connects TRBV27 to TRBJ1-5; TRBD1 matches 11 bases. Material: PBMCs, obtained 5 days after the yellow fever booster vaccination. CDR3 region: CASSLRGQGEHQPQHF. The DNA for the CDR3 is TGTGCCAGCAGTTTGCGGGGACAGGGGGAACATCAGCCCCAGCATTTT.